The 17 T cell receptor beta chains listed next were all sequenced from one sample in a study of CD8 T cells in Susac syndrome. Random hexamers primed reverse transcription of 0.5 to 1 ug RNA. MiXCR was run by TCRdb on the immunoSEQ multiplex PCR reads, yielding one entry per CDR3 protein. The sample includes 150,000 or so distinct CDR3 sequences, about 94% of them seen just once. The specimen was CD8+ T cells from PBMCs. The receptors shown here come from a human donor with multiple sclerosis.

The chain links TRBV30 to TRBJ1-2, with a tentative D call TRBD1 (5 bases). The CDR3 has 14 amino acids. Germline V gene lookup returns CDR1 GTSNPN and CDR2 SVGIG (reference sequence). Trimming removed 4 bases from V and 2 bases from J, with 14 bases in between. This CDR3 reads CAWNLRDHNYGYTF. For the CDR3, the DNA is TGTGCCTGGAATCTCCGGGACCACAACTATGGCTACACCTTC.

The rearrangement uses TRBV2 and TRBJ2-3; no clear D. This CDR3 has 17 residues. The germline gives CDR1 SNHLY, CDR2 FYNNEI. The germline V and J ends were trimmed by 0 bases and 1 base, with 14 bases remaining between them. CDR3 loop: CASSEASRHLGTDTQYF. Here the CDR3 DNA reads TGTGCCAGCAGTGAAGCGTCCCGACACCTTGGCACAGATACGCAGTATTTT.

This chain uses TRBV13 with TRBJ2-1; D gene uncertain. CDR1 and CDR2 (germline): PRHDT, FYEKMQ (reference sequence). V was shortened by 1 base and J by 10 bases, with 8 bases between the two germline ends. The CDR3 runs to 12 residues. The CDR3 loop reads CASSLDPREQFF. The DNA for the CDR3 is TGTGCCAGCAGCTTAGACCCACGGGAGCAGTTCTTC.

The chain recombines TRBV20-1 with TRBJ1-1; D unresolved. CDR3 length: 15 amino acids. CDR1 DFQATT and CDR2 SNEGSKA come from the germline V gene (reference sequence). V gave up 4 bases and J gave up 0 bases, with 15 bases separating them. CDR3 protein: CSAKGNDPMNTEAFF. CDR3 DNA sequence: TGCAGTGCTAAAGGGAACGACCCCATGAACACTGAAGCTTTCTTT.

This clonotype was found once. The V and J genes are TRBV12-3 or TRBV12-4 and TRBJ1-6; D is perhaps TRBD1 (5 bases). The length of the CDR3 is 13 residues. V was shortened by 6 bases and J by 19 bases, with 22 bases between the two germline ends. CDR3 sequence: CASSLAAGRASHF. The CDR3 region has the DNA TGTGCCAGCAGCTTGGCCGCAGGGCGGGCATCTCACTTT.

The V call is TRBV3-1, the J call TRBJ2-1; unclear D gene. The CDR3 consists of 15 residues. Germline assignment: CDR1 LGHDT and CDR2 YNNKEL (reference sequence). V shed 0 bases and J shed 0 bases, with 6 bases lying between them. CDR3 residues: CASSQDPVSYNEQFF. CDR3 in DNA: TGTGCCAGCAGCCAAGATCCGGTCTCCTACAATGAGCAGTTCTTC.

This clonotype has a single count. The rearrangement joins TRBV27 to TRBJ2-2; possibly TRBD1 for D (6 bases). The CDR3 length is 16 residues. Germline V gene data show CDR1 as MNHEY and CDR2 as SMNVEV (reference sequence). Trimming removed 5 bases from V and 3 bases from J, with 16 bases in between. The chain's CDR3 is CASSHHPPGDTGELFF. In nucleotides, the CDR3 is TGTGCCAGCAGTCACCACCCGCCAGGGGACACCGGGGAGCTGTTTTTT.

The J gene is TRBJ2-7, the V gene TRBV7-9, with 8 bases that match TRBD1. Germline trimming cut 5 bases from V and 0 bases from J; bases unmatched to any gene: 9. The CDR3 runs 16 residues. Germline V CDR1 and CDR2: SEHNR, FQNEAQ (reference sequence). CDR3: CASSPPGTGRSYEQYF. The CDR3 coding sequence is TGTGCCAGCAGCCCCCCCGGGACAGGTCGCTCCTACGAGCAGTACTTC.

The V gene is TRBV20-1, the J gene TRBJ2-3, with 8 bases lining up with TRBD2. Germline CDR1 and CDR2: DFQATT and SNEGSKA (reference sequence). V trimming: 0 bases; J trimming: 4 bases; junction bases outside the gene matches: 18. The CDR3 contains 19 residues. The CDR3 loop is CSAREPGGGTGTAADTQYF. The CDR3 DNA is TGCAGTGCTAGAGAACCCGGCGGGGGGACCGGGACGGCGGCAGATACGCAGTATTTT.

J is TRBJ2-1 and V is TRBV20-1, with D maybe TRBD2 (6 bases). The germline V and J ends were trimmed by 3 bases and 0 bases, with 12 bases remaining between them. Per germline, CDR1 DFQATT and CDR2 SNEGSKA (reference sequence). This CDR3 region has 15 residues. The CDR3 sequence is CSASWRGSSYNEQFF. Here the CDR3 DNA reads TGCAGTGCTAGTTGGCGGGGCAGCTCCTACAATGAGCAGTTCTTC.

The chain carries TRBV30 and TRBJ1-2, with D hard to call. The V end was cut by 4 bases, the J end by 6 bases, with 6 bases between. The CDR3 spans 10 residues. Germline loops: CDR1 GTSNPN, CDR2 SVGIG (reference sequence). DNA of the CDR3: TGTGCCTGGATCGGAGATGGCTACACCTTC. Its translation is CAWIGDGYTF. Full variable domain (outside the CDR3, taken from reference TRBV30 and TRBJ1-2): SQTIHQWPATLVQPVGSPLSLECTVEGTSNPNLYWYRQAAGRGLQLLFYSVGIGQISSEVPQNLSASRPQDRQFILSSKKLLLSDSGFYLCAWIGDGYTFGSGTRLTVV.

The chain links TRBV27 to TRBJ1-1; D gene uncertain. Germline V lookup: CDR1 MNHEY, CDR2 SMNVEV (reference sequence). The ends were cut back, 4 bases at V and 2 bases at J, with 8 bases in the middle. The CDR3 sequence is 13 residues long. The DNA for the CDR3 is TGTGCCAGCAGTTACTCTGCTAACACTGAAGCTTTCTTT. It encodes CASSYSANTEAFF.

The chain employs TRBV6-2 or TRBV6-3 and TRBJ2-1; TRBD1 aligns across 8 bases. This CDR3 has 16 amino acids. V lost 4 bases and J lost 8; bases outside the gene matches: 13. Germline lookup yields CDR1 MNHEY and CDR2 SVGEGT. DNA for the CDR3: TGTGCCAGCAGTTCCCTGACAGGGGATTTTCATCATGAGCAGTTCTTC. Its protein is CASSSLTGDFHHEQFF.

This clonotype was detected only once. This CDR3 is CASRWDTLTYGYTF. The CDR3 DNA is TGTGCCAGCAGATGGGACACCTTAACCTATGGCTACACCTTC. This chain links TRBV6-6 with TRBJ1-2; the D gene is possibly TRBD1 (6 bases). Germline V gene lookup returns CDR1 MNHNY and CDR2 SVGAGI (reference sequence). The CDR3 has 14 residues. V gave up 6 bases and J gave up 4 bases, with 15 bases separating them.

V usage is TRBV30 and J usage is TRBJ2-5; TRBD1 matches at 9 bases. This CDR3 is 13 amino acids long. J gave up 3 bases and V 7 bases, and 6 bases lay outside the gene matches. Germline CDR1 GTSNPN, CDR2 SVGIG (reference sequence). The CDR3 sequence: CAFWTGAKETQYF. The CDR3 DNA is TGTGCCTTTTGGACAGGGGCAAAAGAGACCCAGTACTTC.

The chain has TRBV9 and TRBJ2-1; no firm D call. The V gene lost 4 bases and the J gene lost 1 base, with 9 bases spanning the gap. Germline V gene lookup returns CDR1 SGDLS and CDR2 YYNGEE. CDR3 length: 14 amino acids. The CDR3 DNA reads as TGTGCCAGCAGCCCCTTCAGGTCCTACAATGAGCAGTTCTTC. This encodes CASSPFRSYNEQFF.

The chain recombines TRBV2 with TRBJ1-2; no clear D gene. CDR1 is SNHLY, CDR2 FYNNEI, per germline. The CDR3 totals 11 residues. V was shortened by 10 bases and J by 8 bases, with 14 bases between the two germline ends. The CDR3 DNA reads as TGTGCCACCCAAGCCCCGACGGGCTACACCTTC. Translated, it gives CATQAPTGYTF.